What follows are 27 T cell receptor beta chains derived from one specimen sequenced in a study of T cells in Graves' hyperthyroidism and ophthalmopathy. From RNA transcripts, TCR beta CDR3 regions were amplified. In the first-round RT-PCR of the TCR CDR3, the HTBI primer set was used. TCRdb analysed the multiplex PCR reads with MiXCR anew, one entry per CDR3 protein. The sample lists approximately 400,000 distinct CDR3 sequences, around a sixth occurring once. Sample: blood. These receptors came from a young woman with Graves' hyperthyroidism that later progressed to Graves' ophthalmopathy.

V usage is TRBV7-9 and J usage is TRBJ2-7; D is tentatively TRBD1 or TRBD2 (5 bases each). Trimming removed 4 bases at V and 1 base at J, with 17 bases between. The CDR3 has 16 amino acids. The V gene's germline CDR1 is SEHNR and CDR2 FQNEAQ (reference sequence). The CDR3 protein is CASSSTRGPLSYEQYF. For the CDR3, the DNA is TGTGCCAGCAGCTCAACCCGGGGACCCCTGTCCTACGAGCAGTACTTC.

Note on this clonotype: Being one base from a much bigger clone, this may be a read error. The CDR3 loop is CASSGTSGPSYEQFF. CDR3 DNA sequence: TGTGCCAGCAGTGGTACTAGCGGGCCCTCCTACGAGCAGTTCTTC. This chain uses TRBV6-1 with TRBJ2-7; the match to TRBD2 covers 9 bases. The assigned J gene may be wrong: the sequence end matches TRBJ2-1 better. Germline-derived CDR1 and CDR2 are MNHNS and SASEGT. The CDR3 extends over 15 amino acids.

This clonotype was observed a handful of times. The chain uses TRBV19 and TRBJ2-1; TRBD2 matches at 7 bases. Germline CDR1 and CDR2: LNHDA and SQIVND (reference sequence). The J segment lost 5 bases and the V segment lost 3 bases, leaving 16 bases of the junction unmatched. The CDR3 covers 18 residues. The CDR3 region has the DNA TGTGCCAGTAGTATGGGTCGTCTTTCGGCGGGAGCCCACAATGAGCAGTTCTTC. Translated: CASSMGRLSAGAHNEQFF.

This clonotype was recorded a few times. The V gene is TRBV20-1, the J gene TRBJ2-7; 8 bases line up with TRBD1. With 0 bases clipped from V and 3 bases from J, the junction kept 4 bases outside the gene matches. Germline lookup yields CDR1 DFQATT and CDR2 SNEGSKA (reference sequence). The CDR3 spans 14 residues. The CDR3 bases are TGCAGTGCTAGAGATAACAGGGGGTTCTACGAGCAGTACTTC. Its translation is CSARDNRGFYEQYF.

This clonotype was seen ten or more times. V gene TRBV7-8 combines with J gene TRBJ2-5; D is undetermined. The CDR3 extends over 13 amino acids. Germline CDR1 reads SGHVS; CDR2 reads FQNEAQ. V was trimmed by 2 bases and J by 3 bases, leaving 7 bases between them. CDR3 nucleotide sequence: TGTGCCAGCAGCTTAAGGGCGGAAGAGACCCAGTACTTC. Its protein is CASSLRAEETQYF.

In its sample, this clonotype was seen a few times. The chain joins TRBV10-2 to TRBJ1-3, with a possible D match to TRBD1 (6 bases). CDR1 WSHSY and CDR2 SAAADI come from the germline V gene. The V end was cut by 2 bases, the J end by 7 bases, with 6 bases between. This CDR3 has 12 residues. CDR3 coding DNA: TGCGCCAGCAGTGAGCAGGGGAACACCATATATTTT. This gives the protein CASSEQGNTIYF.

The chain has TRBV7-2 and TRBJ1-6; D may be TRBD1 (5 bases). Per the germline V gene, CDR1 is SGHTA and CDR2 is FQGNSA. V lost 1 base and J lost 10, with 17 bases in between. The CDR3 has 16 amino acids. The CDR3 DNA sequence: TGTGCCAGCAGCTTAGGGGACTGGGCGGCGGGGTCACCCCTCCACTTT. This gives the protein CASSLGDWAAGSPLHF.

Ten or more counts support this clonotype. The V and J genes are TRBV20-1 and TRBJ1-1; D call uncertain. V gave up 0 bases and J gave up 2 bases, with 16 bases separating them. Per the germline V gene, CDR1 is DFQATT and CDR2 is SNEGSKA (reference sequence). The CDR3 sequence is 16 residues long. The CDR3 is CSARDGVEKINTEAFF. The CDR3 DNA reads TGCAGTGCTAGAGATGGGGTTGAGAAGATCAACACTGAAGCTTTCTTT.

CDR3 protein: CSARPGGDRQPQHF. The DNA of the CDR3 is TGCAGTGCTAGACCGGGGGGGGATCGTCAGCCCCAGCATTTT. The chain links TRBV20-1 to TRBJ1-5; possibly TRBD1 for D (5 bases). Trimming removed 2 bases from V and 6 bases from J, with 14 bases in between. The CDR3 totals 14 residues. CDR1 is DFQATT and CDR2 is SNEGSKA in the germline V gene (reference sequence).

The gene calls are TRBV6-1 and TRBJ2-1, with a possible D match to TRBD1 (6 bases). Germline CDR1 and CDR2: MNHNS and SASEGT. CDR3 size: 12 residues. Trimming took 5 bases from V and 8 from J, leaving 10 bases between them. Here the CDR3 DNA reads TGTGCCAGCAGTCCTGGGGGCTATGAGCAGTTCTTC. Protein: CASSPGGYEQFF.

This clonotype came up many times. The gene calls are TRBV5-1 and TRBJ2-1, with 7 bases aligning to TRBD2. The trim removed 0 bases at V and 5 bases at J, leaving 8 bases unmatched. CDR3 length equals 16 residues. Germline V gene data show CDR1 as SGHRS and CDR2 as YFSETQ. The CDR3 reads CASSLESGGGDNEQFF. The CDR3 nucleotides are TGCGCCAGCAGCTTGGAGTCGGGAGGAGGGGACAATGAGCAGTTCTTC.

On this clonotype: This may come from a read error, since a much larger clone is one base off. CDR3 sequence reads: CASSSEQGPTYEQYF. CDR3 bases: TGTGCCAGCAGCTCGGAACAGGGTCCTACTTACGAGCAGTACTTC. This rearrangement joins TRBV3-1 to TRBJ2-7; perhaps TRBD1 as D (6 bases). Deletions cut 5 bases from V and 4 bases from J, with 18 bases between. The CDR3 covers 15 residues. The V gene's germline CDR1 is LGHDT and CDR2 YNNKEL (reference sequence).

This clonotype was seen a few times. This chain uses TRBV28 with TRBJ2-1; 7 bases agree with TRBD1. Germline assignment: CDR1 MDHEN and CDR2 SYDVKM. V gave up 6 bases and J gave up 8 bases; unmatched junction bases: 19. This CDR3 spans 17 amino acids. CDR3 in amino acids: CASSEGMDRSRIDEQFF. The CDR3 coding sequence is TGTGCCAGCAGCGAGGGGATGGACAGGTCGCGGATTGATGAGCAGTTCTTC.

In nucleotides, the CDR3 is TGTGCCAGCAGGGAACTAGCGGGAGCATACAATGAGCAGTTCTTC. This gives the protein CASRELAGAYNEQFF. The chain joins TRBV28 to TRBJ2-1, with 11 bases lining up with TRBD2. Per the germline V gene, CDR1 is MDHEN and CDR2 is SYDVKM. The CDR3 totals 15 residues. J lost 4 bases, V lost 6 bases, and 5 bases had no gene match.

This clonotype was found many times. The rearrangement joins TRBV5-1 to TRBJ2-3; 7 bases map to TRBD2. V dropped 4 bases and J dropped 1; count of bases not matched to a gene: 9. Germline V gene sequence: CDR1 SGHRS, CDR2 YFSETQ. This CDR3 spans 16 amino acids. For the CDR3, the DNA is TGCGCCAGCAGCCCCCGGAGCGGGGCGGGCACAGATACGCAGTATTTT. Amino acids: CASSPRSGAGTDTQYF.

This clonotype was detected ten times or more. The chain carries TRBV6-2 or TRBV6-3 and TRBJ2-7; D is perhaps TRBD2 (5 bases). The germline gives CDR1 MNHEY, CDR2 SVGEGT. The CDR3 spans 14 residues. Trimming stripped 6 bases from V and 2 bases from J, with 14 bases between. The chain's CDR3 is CASREEGAPYEQYF. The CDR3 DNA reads TGTGCCAGCAGAGAAGAGGGAGCTCCCTACGAGCAGTACTTC.

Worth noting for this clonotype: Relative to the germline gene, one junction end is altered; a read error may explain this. The CDR3 coding sequence is TGCGCCAGCTCCCCCCTTGCGAACACCGGGGAGCGGTTTTTT. This encodes CASSPLANTGERFF. The gene calls are TRBV5-1 and TRBJ2-2; D may be TRBD2 (5 bases). Germline CDR1 is SGHRS and CDR2 is YFSETQ. The CDR3 contains 14 residues.

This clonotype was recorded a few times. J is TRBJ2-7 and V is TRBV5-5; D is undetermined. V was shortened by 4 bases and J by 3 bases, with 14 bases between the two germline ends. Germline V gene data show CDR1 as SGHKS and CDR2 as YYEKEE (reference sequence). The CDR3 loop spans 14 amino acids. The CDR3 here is CASSPRRTNYEQYF. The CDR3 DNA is TGTGCCAGCAGCCCCCGCAGGACCAACTACGAGCAGTACTTC.

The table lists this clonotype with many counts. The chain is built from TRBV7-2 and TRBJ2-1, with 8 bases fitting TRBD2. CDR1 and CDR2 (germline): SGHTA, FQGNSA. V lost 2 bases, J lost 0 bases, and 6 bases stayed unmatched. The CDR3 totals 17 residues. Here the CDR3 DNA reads TGTGCCAGCAGCTTAATAGCGGGACCTAGCTCCTACAATGAGCAGTTCTTC. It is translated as CASSLIAGPSSYNEQFF.

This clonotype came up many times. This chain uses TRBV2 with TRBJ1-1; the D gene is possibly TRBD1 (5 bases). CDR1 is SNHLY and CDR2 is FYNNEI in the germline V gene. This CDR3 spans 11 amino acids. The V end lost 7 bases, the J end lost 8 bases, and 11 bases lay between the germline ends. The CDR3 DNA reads TGTGCCAGCATTGTCTCAGGGGAAGCTTTCTTT. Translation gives CASIVSGEAFF.

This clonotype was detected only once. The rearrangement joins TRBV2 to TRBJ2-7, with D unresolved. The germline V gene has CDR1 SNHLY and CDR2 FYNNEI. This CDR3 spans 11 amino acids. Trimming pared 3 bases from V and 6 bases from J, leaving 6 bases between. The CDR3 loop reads CASSDWVEQYF. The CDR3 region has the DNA TGTGCCAGCAGTGATTGGGTCGAGCAGTACTTC.

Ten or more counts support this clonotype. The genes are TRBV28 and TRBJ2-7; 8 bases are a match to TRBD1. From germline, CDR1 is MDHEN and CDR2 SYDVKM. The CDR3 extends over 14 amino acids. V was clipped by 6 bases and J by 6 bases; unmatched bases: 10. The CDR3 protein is CASSPTGAPPEQYF. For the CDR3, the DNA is TGTGCCAGCAGCCCGACAGGGGCCCCTCCCGAGCAGTACTTC.

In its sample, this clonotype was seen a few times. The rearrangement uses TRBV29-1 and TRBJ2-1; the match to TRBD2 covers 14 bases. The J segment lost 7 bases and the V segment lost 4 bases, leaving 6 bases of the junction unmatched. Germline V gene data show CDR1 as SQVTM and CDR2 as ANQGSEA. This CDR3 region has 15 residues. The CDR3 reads CSVVAGLAGVNEQFF. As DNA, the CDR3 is TGCAGCGTTGTAGCGGGACTAGCGGGAGTTAATGAGCAGTTCTTC.

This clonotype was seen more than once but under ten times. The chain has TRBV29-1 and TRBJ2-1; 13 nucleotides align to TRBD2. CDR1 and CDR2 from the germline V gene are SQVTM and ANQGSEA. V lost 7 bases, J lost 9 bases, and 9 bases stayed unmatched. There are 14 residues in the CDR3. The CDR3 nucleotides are TGCAGCGGAGCCGGGACTAGCGGGACAGTTGAGCAGTTCTTC. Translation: CSGAGTSGTVEQFF.

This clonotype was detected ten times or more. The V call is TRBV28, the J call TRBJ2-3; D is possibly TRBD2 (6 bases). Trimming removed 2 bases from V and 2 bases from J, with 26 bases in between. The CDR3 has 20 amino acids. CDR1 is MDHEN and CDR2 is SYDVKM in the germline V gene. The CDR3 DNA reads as TGTGCCAGCAGTTTAAGGAGGTTCCGGAGGAAGGAGGGGCACACAGATACGCAGTATTTT. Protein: CASSLRRFRRKEGHTDTQYF.

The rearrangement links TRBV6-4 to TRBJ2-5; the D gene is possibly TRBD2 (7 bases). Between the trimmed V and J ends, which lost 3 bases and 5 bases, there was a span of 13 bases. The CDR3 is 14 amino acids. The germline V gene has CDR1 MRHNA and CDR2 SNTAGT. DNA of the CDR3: TGTGCCAGCAGTGAAGGGGGGGGGCCGGAGACCCAGTACTTC. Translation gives CASSEGGGPETQYF.

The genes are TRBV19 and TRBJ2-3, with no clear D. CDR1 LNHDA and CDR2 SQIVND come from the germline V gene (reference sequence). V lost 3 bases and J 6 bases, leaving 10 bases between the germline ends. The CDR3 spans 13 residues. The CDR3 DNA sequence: TGTGCCAGTAGTATCCTCGGTGTTGATACGCAGTATTTT. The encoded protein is CASSILGVDTQYF. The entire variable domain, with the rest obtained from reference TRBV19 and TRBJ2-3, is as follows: DGGITQSPKYLFRKEGQNVTLSCEQNLNHDAMYWYRQDPGQGLRLIYYSQIVNDFQKGDIAEGYSVSREKKESFPLTVTSAQKNPTAFYLCASSILGVDTQYFGPGTRLTVL.